What follows are 4 T cell receptor beta chains derived from one specimen sequenced in a study of human T cells and chemical hapten exposure. Regarding time point: pre-sensitization, week 0. Regarding treatment: therapeutic diphenylcyclopropenone sensitization with weekly scalp DPC. TCRdb re-analysed the RACE reads in MiXCR, keeping a single row per CDR3 protein. The sample records about 80,000 distinct CDR3 sequences, approximately 14% being singletons. The input for sequencing was whole blood, taken in connection with sensitization to the hapten diphenylcyclopropenone (DPC). The source of these receptors is a woman aged 45-65 years with alopecia areata. Some clones in this sample may be carry-over from other donors' samples.

V and J are TRBV27 and TRBJ2-7; 7 bases are a match to TRBD1. This CDR3 is built from 16 residues. The trim removed 5 bases at V and 9 bases at J, leaving 19 bases unmatched. Germline values: CDR1 MNHEY, CDR2 SMNVEV (reference sequence). The CDR3 region is CASSLDWTDREIGQYF. The CDR3 bases are TGTGCCAGCAGTCTAGATTGGACTGACAGGGAAATAGGGCAGTACTTC.

V is TRBV30 and J is TRBJ1-4, with TRBD1 identical over 7 bases. CDR3 length: 16 residues. V lost 1 base, J lost 8 bases, and 13 bases stayed unmatched. Looked up from germline, CDR1 is GTSNPN and CDR2 is SVGIG (reference sequence). CDR3 region: CAWSARQGIRGEKLFF. The CDR3 DNA sequence: TGTGCCTGGAGTGCACGACAGGGCATTAGGGGAGAAAAACTGTTTTTT.

This clonotype was counted between two and nine times. The chain uses TRBV7-6 and TRBJ1-1; tentative D call: TRBD1 (5 bases). This CDR3 has 17 residues. CDR1 and CDR2 from the germline V gene are SGHVS and FNYEAQ. The V end lost 5 bases, the J end lost 2 bases, and 21 bases lay between the germline ends. The CDR3 spells CASSRDSGFLGNTEAFF. The DNA of the CDR3 is TGTGCCAGCAGCAGAGATTCAGGGTTTCTCGGAAACACTGAAGCTTTCTTT.

This clonotype was found once. The genes are TRBV19 and TRBJ1-2; a possible D gene is TRBD1 (6 bases). V was shortened by 6 bases and J by 4 bases, with 12 bases between the two germline ends. The CDR3 loop spans 13 amino acids. Germline V gene data show CDR1 as LNHDA and CDR2 as SQIVND (reference sequence). CDR3 nucleotides: TGTGCCAGTAGGACCTCAGGGGCCTATGGCTACACCTTC. Its translation: CASRTSGAYGYTF.